Shown below are 28 T cell receptor beta chains from a single sample sequenced in a study of cytomegalovirus exposure and HLA in healthy donors. A multiplex PCR was run with 60 Vbeta primers and 13 Jbeta primers. TCRdb's table, derived via immunoSEQ multiplex PCR, lists solely in-frame clones and lacks some. Among 150,000 to 200,000 clones listed, 85% were seen once. Sequenced: PBMCs. These receptor sequences come from a woman between 45 and 65 years old in good health and CMV-seronegative.

The genes are TRBV28 and TRBJ1-3; 7 bases are shared with TRBD1. The CDR3 extends over 15 amino acids. The germline V gene has CDR1 MDHEN and CDR2 SYDVKM. V trimming: 6 bases; J trimming: 4 bases; junction bases outside the gene matches: 9. CDR3 nucleotides: TGTGCCAGCAGCCCTATGGACAGGAAAGGAAACACCATATATTTT. Translated: CASSPMDRKGNTIYF.

CDR3 nucleotide sequence: TGTGCCAGCAGTGACAACAGGGGGCGCACAGATACGCAGTATTTT. Its translation: CASSDNRGRTDTQYF. This chain uses TRBV6-1 with TRBJ2-3, with TRBD1 matching over 9 bases. CDR1 is MNHNS, CDR2 SASEGT, per germline. J gave up 1 base and V 3 bases, and 2 bases lay outside the gene matches. The CDR3 runs 15 residues.

This chain uses TRBV7-2 with TRBJ1-6; D possibly corresponds to TRBD1 (6 bases). V lost 5 bases and J 7 bases, leaving 15 bases between the germline ends. The CDR3 runs to 15 residues. CDR1 is SGHTA, CDR2 FQGNSA, per germline. The CDR3 spells CASSPDPDSNSPLHF. As DNA, the CDR3 is TGTGCCAGCAGCCCGGACCCGGACAGCAATTCACCCCTCCACTTT.

V is TRBV7-7 and J is TRBJ2-1; TRBD2 aligns across 10 bases. Germline CDR1 is SSHAT and CDR2 is FNYEAQ (reference sequence). CDR3 length: 14 residues. The trim removed 6 bases at V and 6 bases at J, leaving 5 bases unmatched. The CDR3 loop reads CASSSGRSGNEQFF. The CDR3 bases are TGTGCCAGCAGTAGCGGGAGGTCCGGCAATGAGCAGTTCTTC.

The rearrangement links TRBV5-4 to TRBJ2-1; TRBD2 matches at 11 bases. V was clipped by 4 bases and J by 4 bases; unmatched bases: 4. The CDR3 covers 15 residues. Germline V CDR1 and CDR2: SGHNT, YYREEE (reference sequence). The CDR3 loop is CASSRLAGSYNEQFF. DNA for the CDR3: TGTGCCAGCAGCCGACTAGCGGGAAGTTACAATGAGCAGTTCTTC.

The V gene is TRBV6-5, the J gene TRBJ1-1; D gene uncertain. In germline, CDR1 is MNHEY, CDR2 SVGAGI. The CDR3 totals 12 residues. The germline V and J ends were trimmed by 4 bases and 7 bases, with 10 bases remaining between them. For the CDR3, the DNA is TGTGCCAGCAGTTCCACGGAGGGTGAAGCTTTCTTT. Translation: CASSSTEGEAFF.

The J gene is TRBJ1-4, the V gene TRBV29-1, with D perhaps matching TRBD1 (5 bases). The CDR3 length is 12 residues. Trimming left V 3 bases short and J 8 bases short, with 10 bases between. Germline V lookup: CDR1 SQVTM, CDR2 ANQGSEA. This CDR3 is CSVDAGGEKLFF. The CDR3 DNA is TGCAGCGTTGATGCGGGGGGGGAAAAACTGTTTTTT. The variable domain in full, completed from reference TRBV29-1 and TRBJ1-4, reads SAVISQKPSRDICQRGTSLTIQCQVDSQVTMMFWYRQQPGQSLTLIATANQGSEATYESGFVIDKFPISRPNLTFSTLTVSNMSPEDSSIYLCSVDAGGEKLFFGSGTQLSVL.

This clone has a handful of counts. This chain joins TRBV11-2 and TRBJ2-5, with 10 bases aligning to TRBD2. The DNA end is a closer match to TRBJ2-7, so the J assignment may be wrong. The germline V gene has CDR1 SGHAT and CDR2 FQNNGV. The CDR3 has 18 residues. Here the CDR3 DNA reads TGTGCCAGCACCTCGAGCCCGACTAGCGGGCAAAGAAGCTACGAGCAGTACTTC. This encodes CASTSSPTSGQRSYEQYF.

In this sample, this clone turned up once. The V gene is TRBV2, the J gene TRBJ2-7, with TRBD1 identical over 7 bases. Trimming at V came to 1 base and at J to 0 bases, leaving 3 bases not matched to a gene. The CDR3 totals 15 residues. From germline, CDR1 is SNHLY and CDR2 FYNNEI. The CDR3 DNA reads TGTGCCAGCAGTGAAGTGGGACAGAGCTCCTACGAGCAGTACTTC. Translation gives CASSEVGQSSYEQYF.

The V call is TRBV18, the J call TRBJ2-2, with 7 bases fitting TRBD1. The CDR3 sequence is 15 residues long. Germline V gives CDR1 KGHSH, CDR2 LQKENI. The trim removed 2 bases at V and 6 bases at J, leaving 6 bases unmatched. The CDR3 coding sequence is TGTGCCAGCTCACCATCGACAGGGTCCGCCGGGGAGCTGTTTTTT. Translated, it gives CASSPSTGSAGELFF.

The chain is built from TRBV7-2 and TRBJ2-7; TRBD2 is a possible D gene (5 bases). This CDR3 region has 15 residues. Between the trimmed V and J ends, which lost 2 bases and 3 bases, there was a span of 14 bases. The germline V gene encodes CDR1 SGHTA and CDR2 FQGNSA. In DNA form, the CDR3 reads TGTGCCAGCAGCTTACAACGGGGAAGTGGCTACGAGCAGTACTTC. Amino acids: CASSLQRGSGYEQYF.

This chain links TRBV6-1 with TRBJ2-2; D not certain. This CDR3 contains 15 residues. V lost 4 bases and J lost 5, with 14 bases in between. Germline V CDR1 and CDR2: MNHNS, SASEGT. CDR3 sequence (DNA): TGTGCCAGCAGTGGCACTACGGCGATGACCGGGGAGCTGTTTTTT. It specifies CASSGTTAMTGELFF.

This clone was found a few times. This sequence joins TRBV7-9 and TRBJ1-1; D remains unclear. Trimming cost V 7 bases and J 4 bases, with 10 bases left between them. In germline, CDR1 is SEHNR, CDR2 FQNEAQ (reference sequence). CDR3 size: 12 residues. CDR3 nucleotides: TGTGCCAGCAACCCTGAGGGCACTGAAGCTTTCTTT. Residues: CASNPEGTEAFF.

The V and J genes are TRBV11-3 and TRBJ1-2, with 7 bases lining up with TRBD1. The length of the CDR3 is 13 residues. CDR1 SGHNT and CDR2 YENEEA come from the germline V gene. After removal of 8 bases from V and 6 bases from J, the junction contained 9 bases not matched to a gene. CDR3 loop: CASSLRTGDGYTF. The CDR3 bases are TGTGCCAGCTCTCTCAGGACAGGTGATGGCTACACCTTC.

The chain combines TRBV7-9 with TRBJ2-4; 8 nucleotides align to TRBD2. With V trimmed by 0 bases and J by 3 bases, 7 bases remained unmatched. Germline V gene sequence: CDR1 SEHNR, CDR2 FQNEAQ (reference sequence). There are 17 residues in the CDR3. The chain's CDR3 is CASSLARLAGRKNIQYF. The CDR3 nucleotides read TGTGCCAGCAGCTTAGCGCGTCTAGCGGGTCGCAAAAACATTCAGTACTTC.

The chain is built from TRBV27 and TRBJ2-1; 9 bases map to TRBD2. Germline trimming cut 3 bases from V and 3 bases from J; bases unmatched to any gene: 0. The CDR3 has 14 residues. Germline assignment: CDR1 MNHEY and CDR2 SMNVEV (reference sequence). The chain's CDR3 is CASSFSGSYNEQFF. The DNA for the CDR3 is TGTGCCAGCAGTTTTAGCGGGAGCTACAATGAGCAGTTCTTC.

This clone was recorded a few times. V gene TRBV25-1 combines with J gene TRBJ2-7; no definite D call. In germline, CDR1 is MGHDK, CDR2 SYGVNS. With 6 bases removed from V and 4 bases from J, the gap between germline ends came to 4 bases. The CDR3 has 10 residues. CDR3 sequence reads: CASSSYEQYF. CDR3 DNA sequence: TGTGCCAGCAGCTCTTACGAGCAGTACTTC.

This rearrangement joins TRBV28 to TRBJ1-5, with D perhaps matching TRBD1 (5 bases). The CDR3 runs 14 residues. Germline CDR1 reads MDHEN; CDR2 reads SYDVKM. Trimming took 6 bases from V and 3 from J, leaving 12 bases between them. The CDR3 nucleotides read TGTGCCAGCAGCGTCGGGGGAGCCAATCAGCCCCAGCATTTT. Its protein product is CASSVGGANQPQHF. The complete variable domain, with remaining parts taken from reference TRBV28 and TRBJ1-5, reads DVKVTQSSRYLVKRTGEKVFLECVQDMDHENMFWYRQDPGLGLRLIYFSYDVKMKEKGDIPEGYSVSREKKERFSLILESASTNQTSMYLCASSVGGANQPQHFGDGTRLSIL.

The chain carries TRBV7-7 and TRBJ2-1, with TRBD1 as a possible D gene (6 bases). CDR3 size: 13 residues. V gave up 2 bases and J gave up 9 bases, with 11 bases separating them. Germline lookup yields CDR1 SSHAT and CDR2 FNYEAQ (reference sequence). The CDR3 sequence is CASSLPQGTEQFF. The DNA of the CDR3 is TGTGCCAGCAGCTTACCACAGGGCACTGAGCAGTTCTTC.

The chain recombines TRBV5-1 with TRBJ2-7; D gene uncertain. CDR1 is SGHRS and CDR2 is YFSETQ in the germline V gene. The CDR3 loop spans 14 amino acids. Trimming shortened V by 4 bases and J by 6 bases, and 17 bases separated the two germline ends. This CDR3 reads CASSNSPPLSEQYF. The CDR3 nucleotides read TGCGCCAGCAGCAACAGCCCCCCTCTGAGCGAGCAGTACTTC. The complete variable domain, with remaining parts taken from reference TRBV5-1 and TRBJ2-7, reads KAGVTQTPRYLIKTRGQQVTLSCSPISGHRSVSWYQQTPGQGLQFLFEYFSETQRNKGNFPGRFSGRQFSNSRSEMNVSTLELGDSALYLCASSNSPPLSEQYFGPGTRLTVT.

The rearrangement links TRBV28 to TRBJ2-7; D gene unclear. The germline V gene encodes CDR1 MDHEN and CDR2 SYDVKM. V was pared by 5 bases and J by 6 bases, with 17 bases between. The CDR3 covers 14 residues. Here the CDR3 DNA reads TGTGCCAGCAGTCCCCAATCTATAGTCCCCGAGCAGTACTTC. The encoded protein is CASSPQSIVPEQYF.

The V call is TRBV27, the J call TRBJ1-2, with 12 bases that match TRBD1. Germline CDR1 and CDR2: MNHEY and SMNVEV (reference sequence). The V segment lost 3 bases and the J segment 1 base; nucleotides outside the gene matches: 6. This CDR3 region has 17 residues. The CDR3 loop reads CASSLGQGALGNYGYTF. The DNA for the CDR3 is TGTGCCAGCAGTTTGGGACAGGGGGCTTTGGGTAACTATGGCTACACCTTC.

The chain employs TRBV6-5 and TRBJ2-7; 13 bases are a match to TRBD2. The CDR3 sequence is 14 residues long. J gave up 6 bases and V 5 bases, and 4 bases lay outside the gene matches. Germline loops: CDR1 MNHEY, CDR2 SVGAGI. The DNA of the CDR3 is TGTGCCAGCAGTAGGACTAGCGGGAGTGGCGAGCAGTACTTC. Its protein is CASSRTSGSGEQYF.

The chain combines TRBV19 with TRBJ1-5; D perhaps matches TRBD1 (6 bases). Germline CDR1 is LNHDA and CDR2 is SQIVND (reference sequence). V dropped 0 bases and J dropped 3 bases, with 15 bases sitting between them. The length of the CDR3 is 17 residues. In DNA, the CDR3 is TGTGCCAGTAGTATAGAAAGGTCAGGGGCCCTCAATCAGCCCCAGCATTTT. Translating gives CASSIERSGALNQPQHF.

This clone came up once. The rearrangement links TRBV6-6 to TRBJ2-2, with D hard to call. This CDR3 has 13 amino acids. CDR1 and CDR2 from the germline V gene are MNHNY and SVGAGI (reference sequence). The ends were cut back, 0 bases at V and 8 bases at J, with 7 bases in the middle. The CDR3 reads CASSYSYGGELFF. The CDR3 coding sequence is TGTGCCAGCAGTTACTCGTACGGTGGGGAGCTGTTTTTT.

This CDR3 reads CASRPAGVSYNEQFF. The CDR3 nucleotides are TGTGCCAGCAGGCCAGCGGGAGTATCCTACAATGAGCAGTTCTTC. J is TRBJ2-1 and V is TRBV28; 8 bases line up with TRBD2. Germline lookup yields CDR1 MDHEN and CDR2 SYDVKM. The CDR3 has 15 residues. The V segment lost 6 bases and the J segment 1 base; nucleotides outside the gene matches: 5.

The sample holds one count of this clone. The chain couples TRBV6-6 to TRBJ2-4; tentatively, D is TRBD2 (5 bases). Germline values: CDR1 MNHNY, CDR2 SVGAGI (reference sequence). The ends were cut back, 4 bases at V and 3 bases at J, with 10 bases in the middle. The CDR3 totals 14 residues. This CDR3 reads CASSSTGDKNIQYF. The CDR3 nucleotides are TGTGCCAGCAGTTCTACCGGGGACAAAAACATTCAGTACTTC.

The J gene is TRBJ2-1, the V gene TRBV11-2, with 9 bases identical to TRBD1. The V gene end was trimmed by 2 bases and the J gene end by 13 bases; junction bases not matched to a gene: 6. This CDR3 spans 13 amino acids. Germline CDR1 reads SGHAT; CDR2 reads FQNNGV. The CDR3 spells CASSLTSGQGQFF. CDR3 nucleotides: TGTGCCAGCAGCTTAACATCGGGACAGGGCCAGTTCTTC.